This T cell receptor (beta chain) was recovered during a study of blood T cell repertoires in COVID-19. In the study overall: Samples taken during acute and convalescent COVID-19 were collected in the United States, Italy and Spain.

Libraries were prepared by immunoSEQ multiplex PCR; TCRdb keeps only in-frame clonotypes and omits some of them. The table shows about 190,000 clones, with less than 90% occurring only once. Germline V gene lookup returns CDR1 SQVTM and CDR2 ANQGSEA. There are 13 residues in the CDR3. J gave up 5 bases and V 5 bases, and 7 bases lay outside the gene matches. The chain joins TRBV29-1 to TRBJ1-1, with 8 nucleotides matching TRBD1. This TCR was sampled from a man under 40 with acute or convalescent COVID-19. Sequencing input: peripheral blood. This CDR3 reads CSVRSGGRTEAFF. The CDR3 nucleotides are TGCAGCGTTCGGTCAGGGGGCCGGACTGAAGCTTTCTTT.